Sequencing of this T cell receptor (beta chain) was carried out in a study of cytomegalovirus exposure and HLA in healthy donors (dated 2017 in TCRdb). Describing the broader study: An earlier analysis of 587 of the donors reported 250 to 300 Gb of sequence data and roughly 110 million unique TCR beta sequences from 150 million to 200 million T cells. An early release covering just under 650 HLA-typed donors comprised about 320 gigabases of sequencing data and 85 million to 100 million unique TCR sequences. Of the roughly 400 genotyped donors, approximately 82% fell in the genetic ancestry cluster associated with self-reported Caucasian donors. The study was designed to test whether signatures of past pathogen exposure could be identified by cataloging public T cell receptors. The T cell repertoires of under 750 subjects were profiled by immunosequencing and related to cytomegalovirus serostatus. A separate validation cohort of more than 100 different subjects was used in addition to the 666-subject first cohort. To predict cytomegalovirus infection status, the study combined high-throughput TCR immunosequencing, statistical association of individual TCRs with disease status, and machine learning. A later analysis re-examined previously published TCR beta repertoires from more than 550 donors and added high-resolution HLA genotyping to investigate patterns of TCR occurrence. The later analysis used no new phenotypic data to find candidate immune exposures, relying instead on TCR beta sequences and their occurrence across donors. An earlier analysis of several hundred of the donors used high-throughput TCR beta sequencing to judge whether each TCR beta V gene segment behaved as functional or pseudogenic. Alongside the repertoire data, information on donor age, sex, ethnicity and CMV serostatus was compiled. A later genetic analysis took genome-wide SNP genotypes for about 55% of the 666 donors and used that subset as a discovery cohort. All discovery cohort repertoires had been generated on a single sequencing platform. Both class I and class II loci were covered by HLA typing, at four-digit resolution. The number of typed donors differed by locus: about 620-630 for A, B, C, DRB1 and DQB1; roughly 510 for DQA1; 606 for DPA1; and some 470 for DPB1. Because of strong linkage in the cohort, a few DR-DQ haplotypes were treated as single units for association and clustering. On average, roughly 240,000 unique TCR beta nucleotide sequences were sequenced per donor among more than 350 genotyped donors of the cohort, with roughly 18% of those sequences being non-productive. Summary of the overall study and its limitations: According to a later analysis, most CMV-associated TCR beta chains appeared to be HLA-restricted, and the HLA associations seemed to be driven largely by CMV exposure. The authors suggested that the approach could potentially be extended to other disease states and immunological phenotypes. Presence/absence analyses assumed roughly uniform sequencing depth across donors, an assumption that may not hold. This cohort had only TCR beta chains sequenced, and the lack of alpha or paired-chain data limited which features could be detected. An association between a missense DCLRE1C variant and V-gene and J-gene trimming of TCR beta chains was found in a later genetic analysis and replicated in an independent cohort. A further reported finding was that TCR beta sequences accurately predicted the HLA-A and HLA-B alleles for most subjects in the first cohort. A later analysis reported that several top co-occurrence clusters appeared linked to parvovirus B19, influenza, CMV and Epstein-Barr virus. Compared with the approximately 600-donor mean, donors in an Asian-associated ancestry cluster had fewer N-insertions in productive TCRs, according to a later genetic analysis. The 87-base-pair reads could not distinguish some IMGT-functional V segments, including TRBV6-2 and TRBV6-3, so those segments were excluded. Linkage disequilibrium might explain the correlated functional status among segregating V segments, but an unknown experimental factor could not be excluded. Because counts were too low, 15 to 20 rarely observed V segments, including chromosome 9 orphons, were excluded from the earlier analysis of 500 to 700 of the donors. Compared with equally common non-associated chains, HLA-associated TCR beta chains in a later analysis were more clonally expanded and had lower generation probabilities. In both the original and validation cohorts, the classifier was reported to diagnose cytomegalovirus status with high specificity and sensitivity. A few of the identified cytomegalovirus-associated TCR beta chains were confirmed in vitro to be specific for cytomegalovirus antigens. A cluster of highly shared sequence variants was judged likely to represent a technical artifact of the sequencing pipeline. Because HLA typing was unavailable for some donors at each locus, only the typed subset was used in association tests. In an earlier analysis of approximately 590 of the donors, most TCR beta V segments were observed in productive rearrangements about 87% or about 30% of the time, broadly matching IMGT annotations. Most TCR sequences were observed very rarely across donors, whereas some public TCRs were present in many individuals. A later analysis found that TCR association rates varied across HLA loci, with DRB1 alleles showing the most associated TCRs and HLA-C alleles the fewest. CMV serostatus was the only immune exposure information available for the cohort. The study gave a list of 150 to 200 TCR beta chains associated with cytomegalovirus. In a later analysis, around 17,000 TCR beta sequences were associated with specific HLA alleles at a false discovery rate of 0.05. Strong co-occurrence of HLA alleles, especially DR and DQ, made assigning TCR associations to individual alleles difficult.

Note on this clone: No antigen is known for it. The sample holds no much larger clone one base away, and base qualities are not on file.

Trimming takes 1 base from V and 4 bases from J, and the germline ends sit 16 bases apart. From the cysteine up to the phenylalanine, the CDR3 has a length of 16 residues. The entry retains the CDR3 DNA only, 48 bases that are in frame from base 1. Taken from the germline V gene, the CDR1 and CDR2 loops are SGHVS and FQNEAQ. In total, approximately 700 healthy bone marrow donors made up the cohort. At the time of sampling, all cohort members were nominally healthy, though unrecorded immune exposures were likely present. The donor was CMV seronegative and was included in the group of several hundred seronegative cohort members. A peripheral blood sample was provided by each donor, and peripheral blood mononuclear cells were used for TCR beta sequencing. Genomic DNA was extracted from the blood cell samples with the Qiagen DNeasy Blood Extraction Kit. Library preparation used the immunoSEQ multiplex PCR assay. For the multiplex PCR, a mixture combining 60 forward primers for TCR Vbeta segments and 13 reverse primers for TCR Jbeta segments was used. The CDR3 region of rearranged TCR beta genes was amplified from genomic DNA with a multiplex PCR assay. Amplified TCR beta libraries were sequenced as 87-base-pair reads on the Illumina HiSeq System. Processing in the source paper ran as follows. In a later analysis, roughly 80 million unique TCR beta chains were counted across the 500 to 850 repertoires, and approximately 11 million of these chains were shared by at least two donors. To remove PCR and sequencing errors, raw reads were error-corrected and collapsed into unique sequences using a nearest-neighbor algorithm that merged closely related sequences. Alignment of CDR3 sequences to IMGT reference sequences was used to assign V, D and J gene segments. Each retained sequence needed at least a six-nucleotide match to both a V gene segment and a J gene segment. A rearrangement counted as productive if the CDR3 had no stop codons and remained in frame with V and J, and every other rearrangement counted as non-productive. CDR3 was defined according to IMGT convention as the region running from the second conserved V-encoded cysteine to the conserved J-encoded phenylalanine. The earlier analysis of about 610 of the donors excluded sequences that lacked an unambiguous match to a single V gene segment. An earlier analysis of fewer than 750 of the donors classified V segments as functional when productive rearrangements were above 56.7% and as segregating when the standard deviation between donors was above 5%. To diagnose cytomegalovirus status from the catalog of TCR beta chain sequences, a statistical classification framework was built. A later analysis assigned V and J genes by comparing TCR nucleotide sequences with IMGT/GENE-DB human TR gene sequences. In a later analysis, CDR3 sequences and most-parsimonious VDJ recombination scenarios were assigned using the TCRdist pipeline. In a later analysis, each TCR beta chain was defined by its CDR3 amino acid sequence together with its V-gene family, and reads without a unique V-gene family were excluded. To address suspected cross-contamination and a sequencing artifact, a later analysis removed approximately 600 highly shared, low-generation-probability nucleotide sequences. For each public chain, a later analysis derived a clonal expansion index from normalized ranks of inferred template counts within each repertoire. In a later analysis, generation probabilities were computed with a VDJ recombination model fitted to out-of-frame rearrangements, and the resulting probabilities were checked against IGoR. In a later analysis, hypergeometric tests were used to score TCR-TCR, TCR-HLA and TCR-CMV co-occurrence, with a repertoire-size bias correction applied to TCR pairs. False discovery rates were estimated in a later analysis by permuting HLA or CMV assignments 20 times. In a later analysis, co-occurring TCRs were grouped using DBSCAN, and TCRdist sequence similarity was added for clustering within HLA-allele-positive subsets. Repertoires with fewer than 30,000 or more than 120,000 public chains, plus five repertoires with anomalous nucleotide sharing, were excluded from co-occurrence clustering. TCRdb retrieved this table from immuneACCESS and kept in-frame rearrangements only. Not all clones are present; in checked studies, unresolved V genes account for under half, and no reason is known for the remainder. V and J calls plus clone size are reproduced from that table; the DNA served to infer D and trimming. Present in this sample are 65,000 to 90,000 clones, over 70% of which were seen just once. Just over 3% of the sample comes from the top ten.

What was sequenced was PBMCs. The source of this sequence is a man in his forties in good health and CMV-seronegative. The rearrangement combines TRBV7-8 with TRBJ1-2, with no reliable assignment of the D segment. The bases are TGTGCCAGCAGCTTAGGGTATGCGGGGTATGGCTATGGCTACACCTTC. It translates to CASSLGYAGYGYGYTF. The full variable domain, completed from the reference TRBV7-8 and TRBJ1-2 proteins outside the CDR3, reads GAGVSQSPRYKVAKRGQDVALRCDPISGHVSLFWYQQALGQGPEFLTYFQNEAQLDKSGLPSDRFFAERPEGSVSTLKIQRTQQEDSAVYLCASSLGYAGYGYGYTFGSGTRLTVV.